The rows below give T cell receptor beta chains drawn from one sample of a study of cytomegalovirus exposure and HLA in healthy donors. Only in-frame clones appear in the TCRdb table, and some are missing; sequencing was by immunoSEQ multiplex PCR. The sample lists 95,000 to 100,000 clones, around 77% occurring once. Sequencing was done on a sample of PBMCs. These receptors came from a female donor in good health and CMV-seronegative. The CDR3 runs from the conserved cysteine through the conserved F or W. Each record gives: CDR3 DNA, CDR3 protein, V gene, D gene, J gene, clone size. D genes are given only for firm matches. The size of a clone is reported for some rows only, either as once, few or many, or as a class for expanded clones.

TGTGCCAGCAGCCTCCTACAGGGGCCGGGGAACACTGAAGCTTTCTTT,CASSLLQGPGNTEAFF,TRBV11-1,TRBD1,TRBJ1-1,-
TGTGCCAGCAGTTTATGGGGGAGGGCCGGATGGGAGCAGTACTTC,CASSLWGRAGWEQYF,TRBV28,TRBD2,TRBJ2-7,-
TGTGCCAGCAGCTTCCAGCGGACCACAGATACGCAGTATTTT,CASSFQRTTDTQYF,TRBV7-3,-,TRBJ2-3,-
TGCGCCAGCAGCCAAGATGACGACAGGGCTGGCTACACCTTC,CASSQDDDRAGYTF,TRBV4-1,TRBD1,TRBJ1-2,-
TGCGCCAGCAGTGAGTCGGGGGGGTTTTACAATGAGCAGTTCTTC,CASSESGGFYNEQFF,TRBV10-1,TRBD2,TRBJ2-1,-
TGCAGCGTGCTGTGGGGACAGGGTGGGTACGAGCAGTACTTC,CSVLWGQGGYEQYF,TRBV29-1,TRBD1,TRBJ2-7,once
TGTGCCAGCAGCTCGAGGGAGCAGGGGTTATACGAGCAGTACTTC,CASSSREQGLYEQYF,TRBV5-6,-,TRBJ2-7,-
TGTGCCAGCAGCTTACCTCTGGAACAGGGGACGCACGAAGCTTTCTTT,CASSLPLEQGTHEAFF,TRBV7-2,TRBD1,TRBJ1-1,-
TGCGCCAGCAGTCAATCGGACAGAGCCTCCTATAATTCACCCCTCCACTTT,CASSQSDRASYNSPLHF,TRBV23-1,-,TRBJ1-6,-
TGCGCCAGCAGTGAGGGGACAGTCTCCCAAGAGACCCAGTACTTC,CASSEGTVSQETQYF,TRBV10-1,TRBD1,TRBJ2-5,-
TGCGCCAGCAGCCAGGTCTCCGGGACAGGGAGTTACGAGCAGTACTTC,CASSQVSGTGSYEQYF,TRBV4-3,TRBD1,TRBJ2-7,-
TGTGCCACCAGCAGGGGGGACAGAAATCAGCCCCAGCATTTT,CATSRGDRNQPQHF,TRBV15,TRBD1,TRBJ1-5,few
TGTGCCATCAGCGCGCGGGGGGGCAGCTATGGCTACACCTTC,CAISARGGSYGYTF,TRBV10-3,-,TRBJ1-2,few
TGCGCCAGCAGCCAACTGACAGGGGTTAGCAATCAGCCCCAGCATTTT,CASSQLTGVSNQPQHF,TRBV4-1,TRBD1,TRBJ1-5,once
TGTGCCAGCAGCTTAGGAGGGTCTGCAGCTAACTATGGCTACACCTTC,CASSLGGSAANYGYTF,TRBV11-2,-,TRBJ1-2,-
TGTGCCAGCAGCTTAGAAGTCCAGGGCGGGCAGTATTTT,CASSLEVQGGQYF,TRBV7-6,-,TRBJ2-3,-
TGTGCCTGGAGTTCCGGCGGGACTGGAAACACCATATATTTT,CAWSSGGTGNTIYF,TRBV30,-,TRBJ1-3,-
TGTGCCAGCAGCTTGACAGGACCCTACTACGAGCAGTACTTC,CASSLTGPYYEQYF,TRBV5-8,-,TRBJ2-7,-
TGCGCCAGCAGTGATGGCCTCTCTGGGGCCAACGTCCTGACTTTC,CASSDGLSGANVLTF,TRBV10-1,-,TRBJ2-6,-
TGTGCCAGTAGTGATACTAGCGGGAGCTTCCACGAGCAGTACTTC,CASSDTSGSFHEQYF,TRBV19,TRBD2,TRBJ2-7,-
TGTGCCAGCAGCGTCTCCAGGAATTCGCGCTACGAGCAGTACTTC,CASSVSRNSRYEQYF,TRBV7-8,-,TRBJ2-7,-
TGTGCCAGCAGCCCAAACAGGGGCACAGATACGCAGTATTTT,CASSPNRGTDTQYF,TRBV7-3,-,TRBJ2-3,-
TGCGCCAGCAGCCAAGATCCGGGACTAGCGGGCACAGATACGCAGTATTTT,CASSQDPGLAGTDTQYF,TRBV4-3,TRBD2,TRBJ2-3,-
TGTGCCAGCAGCTTAGAGGGTTGGGGCGGGGGGGCCTACAATGAGCAGTTCTTC,CASSLEGWGGGAYNEQFF,TRBV7-8,TRBD2,TRBJ2-1,-
TGTGCCAGCAGTCCATCAGGGCTTACGGATGGGGCCAACGTCCTGACTTTC,CASSPSGLTDGANVLTF,TRBV28,-,TRBJ2-6,-
TGTGCCAGTACTAACAGGGGGCTAAACTATGGCTACACCTTC,CASTNRGLNYGYTF,TRBV2,TRBD1,TRBJ1-2,few
TGTGCCAGCAGCGTAGCACTAGCGGATAGCACAGATACGCAGTATTTT,CASSVALADSTDTQYF,TRBV9,TRBD2,TRBJ2-3,-
TGTGCCAGCAGTTTGGACTTCTCCTACGAGCAGTACTTC,CASSLDFSYEQYF,TRBV27,-,TRBJ2-7,once
TGTGCCAGCAGCGCAACGAGGACAGTCACTGAAGCTTTCTTT,CASSATRTVTEAFF,TRBV9,-,TRBJ1-1,-
TGTGCCAGCTCACCTGTGCGGGGGCCTCTTTACAATGAGCAGTTCTTC,CASSPVRGPLYNEQFF,TRBV18,-,TRBJ2-1,-
TGTGCCAGCAGTTACTACAGGGTAGGAGAGACCCAGTACTTC,CASSYYRVGETQYF,TRBV6-5,-,TRBJ2-5,-
TGTGCCAGCAACTTAGGAGGGTCCGAGACCCAGTACTTC,CASNLGGSETQYF,TRBV7-9,-,TRBJ2-5,-
TGTGCCAGCACCTTGACTGGCCCTTCCTACAATGAGCAGTTCTTC,CASTLTGPSYNEQFF,TRBV6-5,-,TRBJ2-1,-
TGTGCCAGCAGCAAAGCAGCAGGGAACACTGAAGCTTTCTTT,CASSKAAGNTEAFF,TRBV21-1,-,TRBJ1-1,-
TGCGCCAGCAGCGGGGTTTGGACTAGCGGAGGTGAGCAGTTCTTC,CASSGVWTSGGEQFF,TRBV5-1,TRBD2,TRBJ2-1,-
TGCGCCAGCAGCGGACTAACAGGGGGCACTGAAGCTTTCTTT,CASSGLTGGTEAFF,TRBV5-1,TRBD1,TRBJ1-1,once
TGTGCCAGCAGCTCCATGAGCGGGGGGGCTCGGAATGAGCAGTTCTTC,CASSSMSGGARNEQFF,TRBV7-2,TRBD2,TRBJ2-1,-
TGTGCCTGGAGTGTAAGAGGTTATAGCAATCAGCCCCAGCATTTT,CAWSVRGYSNQPQHF,TRBV30,-,TRBJ1-5,once
TGTGCCAGCAGGATCTTCAGGGACTTAGCCTACGAGCAGTACTTC,CASRIFRDLAYEQYF,TRBV27,-,TRBJ2-7,-
TGTGCCAGCAGTTCCCCGGGGTCAATAGCCTCGAAATACAATGAGCAGTTCTTC,CASSSPGSIASKYNEQFF,TRBV27,-,TRBJ2-1,-
TGTGCCAGCAGCCCGGTGGACCGGGGGCTGTTTTTT,CASSPVDRGLFF,TRBV5-5,-,TRBJ2-2,few
TGTGCCAGCAGTTTAGGTCAGGTAATGGTGGTCGATGAGCAGTTCTTC,CASSLGQVMVVDEQFF,TRBV27,-,TRBJ2-1,few
TGTGCCAGCAGTGAATCTCGGGGGAGGGGGAGGGCAGATACGCAGTATTTT,CASSESRGRGRADTQYF,TRBV6-1,-,TRBJ2-3,-
TGTGCCAGCAGTAGACACAGAGAGACTGGAAACACCATATATTTT,CASSRHRETGNTIYF,TRBV28,-,TRBJ1-3,-
TGTGCCAGCGACCGGGGGGCGGTAGGAAACACCATATATTTT,CASDRGAVGNTIYF,TRBV6-6,-,TRBJ1-3,-
TGTGCCAGTAGTATGGAGGCAGACCTTAATGAAAAACTGTTTTTT,CASSMEADLNEKLFF,TRBV19,-,TRBJ1-4,-